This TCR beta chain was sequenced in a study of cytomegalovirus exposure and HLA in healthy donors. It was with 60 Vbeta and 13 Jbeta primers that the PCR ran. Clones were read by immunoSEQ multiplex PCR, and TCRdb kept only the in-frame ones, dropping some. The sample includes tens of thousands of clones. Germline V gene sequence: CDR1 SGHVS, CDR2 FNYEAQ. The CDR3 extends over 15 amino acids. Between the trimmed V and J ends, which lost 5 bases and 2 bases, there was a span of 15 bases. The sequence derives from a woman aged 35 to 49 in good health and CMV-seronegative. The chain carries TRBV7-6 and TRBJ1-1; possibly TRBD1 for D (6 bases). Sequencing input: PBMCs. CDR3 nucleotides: TGTGCCAGCAGCCCCCGAAGAGGGGGTAACACTGAAGCTTTCTTT. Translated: CASSPRRGGNTEAFF.